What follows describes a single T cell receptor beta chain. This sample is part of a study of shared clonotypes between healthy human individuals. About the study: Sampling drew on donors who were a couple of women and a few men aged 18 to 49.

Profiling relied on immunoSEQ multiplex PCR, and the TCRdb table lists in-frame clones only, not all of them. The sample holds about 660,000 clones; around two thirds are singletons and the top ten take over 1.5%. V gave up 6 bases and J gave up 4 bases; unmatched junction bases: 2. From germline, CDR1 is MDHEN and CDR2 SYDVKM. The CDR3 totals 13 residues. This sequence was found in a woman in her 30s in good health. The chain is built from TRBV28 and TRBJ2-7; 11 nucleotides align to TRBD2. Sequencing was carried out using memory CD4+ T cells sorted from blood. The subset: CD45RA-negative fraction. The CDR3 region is CASRGTSGYEQYF. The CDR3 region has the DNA TGTGCCAGCAGGGGGACTAGCGGTTACGAGCAGTACTTC.